These 16 T cell receptor beta chains were all obtained from the same sample, sequenced in a study of CD4 T cells in relation to SARS-CoV-2 and coronaviruses. Clones were sequenced by immunoSEQ multiplex PCR, and TCRdb holds only the in-frame ones, with some missing. The table lists some 20,000 clones, about 72% of them singletons, with approximately 20% in the top ten. CD4+ T cells from unexposed donors were obtained before the COVID-19 pandemic (2011-2018). CD4+ T cells were isolated from the cells after around eleven days of culture. No antigen is known for these receptors. Sequences were obtained from CD4+ T cells from PBMCs, cultured in vitro. The receptor set was obtained from a human donor in good health.

The chain is built from TRBV6-4 and TRBJ2-1, with TRBD1 matching over 9 bases. CDR3 length equals 15 residues. J was trimmed by 7 bases and V by 0 bases; bases with no gene match: 4. In germline, CDR1 is MRHNA, CDR2 SNTAGT. The CDR3 DNA reads as TGTGCCAGCAGTGACTCTCGGACAGGGGCGAATGAGCAGTTCTTC. Translated, it gives CASSDSRTGANEQFF.

This chain connects TRBV5-1 to TRBJ1-1; no firm D call. The CDR3 loop spans 13 amino acids. V lost 0 bases to trimming and J lost 3 bases, with 6 bases between them. Germline V CDR1 and CDR2: SGHRS, YFSETQ. For the CDR3, the DNA is TGCGCCAGCAGCTTGGGTTGGGACACTGAAGCTTTCTTT. It yields the protein CASSLGWDTEAFF.

This chain joins TRBV6-6 and TRBJ1-1; D perhaps matches TRBD1 (5 bases). The CDR3 covers 14 residues. Germline V CDR1 and CDR2: MNHNY, SVGAGI (reference sequence). V was cut by 5 bases and J by 1 base, with 11 bases left in between. The CDR3 DNA reads TGTGCCAGCAGTATTGACAGAACGAACACTGAAGCTTTCTTT. It yields the protein CASSIDRTNTEAFF.

The chain links TRBV18 to TRBJ2-3, with D maybe TRBD1 (5 bases). The CDR3 has 12 amino acids. Germline CDR1 is KGHSH and CDR2 is LQKENI. The V end was cut by 5 bases, the J end by 6 bases, with 9 bases between. The CDR3 sequence: CASSSTADTQYF. CDR3 nucleotides: TGTGCCAGCTCATCGACAGCCGATACGCAGTATTTT.

This clone has only one observation. The J gene is TRBJ1-1, the V gene TRBV5-1; 11 nucleotides align to TRBD1. The germline V gene encodes CDR1 SGHRS and CDR2 YFSETQ. Trimming took 4 bases from V and 5 from J; bases not matched to a gene: 4. The CDR3 runs 14 residues. CDR3 region: CASSADRGQTEAFF. The CDR3, as DNA: TGCGCCAGCAGCGCGGACAGGGGGCAGACTGAAGCTTTCTTT.

The V call is TRBV18, the J call TRBJ1-3, with D uncertain. CDR1 and CDR2 from the germline V gene are KGHSH and LQKENI. Trimming took off 6 bases at V and 0 bases at J, with 6 bases between the two ends. The CDR3 runs to 13 residues. CDR3 DNA: TGTGCCAGCTCCCTTGTCTCTGGAAACACCATATATTTT. Residues: CASSLVSGNTIYF.

There are a few counts of this clone. This chain uses TRBV9 with TRBJ2-7; unclear D gene. The CDR3 is 15 amino acids. Germline V gene data show CDR1 as SGDLS and CDR2 as YYNGEE. The V and J ends lost 4 bases and 3 bases respectively, with 17 bases between them. DNA for the CDR3: TGTGCCAGCAGCCTTACTCCAAATAGTTTCTACGAGCAGTACTTC. It yields the protein CASSLTPNSFYEQYF.

This clone was recorded once. The V gene is TRBV5-1, the J gene TRBJ1-1; no definite D call. Germline-derived CDR1 and CDR2 are SGHRS and YFSETQ. V was shortened by 2 bases and J by 0 bases, with 14 bases between the two germline ends. The CDR3 has 16 residues. The CDR3 reads CASSLRPRALNTEAFF. DNA for the CDR3: TGCGCCAGCAGCTTAAGACCTAGGGCCCTGAACACTGAAGCTTTCTTT. Full variable domain (remainder filled in from reference TRBV5-1 and TRBJ1-1): KAGVTQTPRYLIKTRGQQVTLSCSPISGHRSVSWYQQTPGQGLQFLFEYFSETQRNKGNFPGRFSGRQFSNSRSEMNVSTLELGDSALYLCASSLRPRALNTEAFFGQGTRLTVV.

The rearrangement joins TRBV19 to TRBJ1-1; D is unclear. Germline-derived CDR1 and CDR2 are LNHDA and SQIVND (reference sequence). V shed 0 bases and J shed 10 bases, with 21 bases lying between them. The CDR3 is 16 amino acids. The CDR3 spells CASSIDSSVGLRGAFF. The CDR3 DNA sequence: TGTGCCAGTAGTATAGACTCCTCAGTGGGGTTGCGTGGAGCTTTCTTT.

The chain couples TRBV6-1 to TRBJ2-5; D ambiguous. With 2 bases removed from V and 1 base from J, the gap between germline ends came to 11 bases. CDR3 length: 15 amino acids. Per the germline V gene, CDR1 is MNHNS and CDR2 is SASEGT. CDR3 bases: TGTGCCAGCAGTGAATTATCCCGCGGCCAAGAGACCCAGTACTTC. It is translated as CASSELSRGQETQYF.

This clone has only one observation. The CDR3 loop reads CASSSSTDTQYF. The CDR3 coding sequence is TGTGCCAGCAGTTCTAGCACAGATACGCAGTATTTT. J is TRBJ2-3 and V is TRBV6-5; no clear D. Per the germline V gene, CDR1 is MNHEY and CDR2 is SVGAGI. CDR3 length: 12 amino acids. The germline V and J ends were trimmed by 4 bases and 0 bases, with 2 bases remaining between them.

The gene calls are TRBV18 and TRBJ1-5, with D maybe TRBD1 (6 bases). The V gene's germline CDR1 is KGHSH and CDR2 LQKENI. Trimming shortened V by 6 bases and J by 7 bases, and 13 bases separated the two germline ends. This CDR3 is built from 13 residues. The CDR3 DNA follows: TGTGCCAGCTCGCATGGGGGGCCCCAGCCCCAGCATTTT. Its translation is CASSHGGPQPQHF.

J is TRBJ2-7 and V is TRBV5-1; D perhaps matches TRBD1 (5 bases). The CDR3 loop spans 14 amino acids. V gave up 1 base and J gave up 0 bases, with 8 bases separating them. Germline-derived CDR1 and CDR2 are SGHRS and YFSETQ. The CDR3 coding sequence is TGCGCCAGCAGCTTGAGAAGGGGCTCCTACGAGCAGTACTTC. This translates into CASSLRRGSYEQYF.

The genes are TRBV3-1 (or the pseudogene TRBV3-2) and TRBJ2-7, with D unresolved. The CDR3 runs 13 residues. Deletions cut 2 bases from V and 0 bases from J, with 5 bases between. In germline, CDR1 is LGHDT, CDR2 YNNKEL (reference sequence). Written as DNA, the CDR3 is TGTGCCAGCAGCCAATATAGCTCCTACGAGCAGTACTTC. Translated, it gives CASSQYSSYEQYF.

This chain links TRBV28 with TRBJ1-2; 8 bases line up with TRBD1. The V gene end was trimmed by 7 bases and the J gene end by 0 bases; junction bases not matched to a gene: 7. This CDR3 is 15 amino acids long. Germline V lookup: CDR1 MDHEN, CDR2 SYDVKM. The CDR3 is CASNPQGVANYGYTF. The CDR3 bases are TGTGCCAGCAATCCACAGGGGGTAGCTAACTATGGCTACACCTTC.

The V and J genes are TRBV4-1 and TRBJ2-5, with D possibly matching TRBD2 (6 bases). Germline CDR1 is MGHRA and CDR2 is YSYEKL. V dropped 4 bases and J dropped 4 bases, with 19 bases sitting between them. This CDR3 has 16 amino acids. In DNA form, the CDR3 reads TGCGCCAGCAGCCCGGCGCGGCGGACCGGGAGAGAGACCCAGTACTTC. Protein sequence: CASSPARRTGRETQYF.